This TCR beta chain was recorded in a study of blood T cells in healthy people across ages. Combining a sample-barcoded 5' primer with a J-beta primer mix, a second PCR ran for 7 to 11 cycles. One entry per CDR3 protein, called by TCRdb with MiXCR from the 5' RACE reads. The sample gives 1.5 million to 2 million distinct CDR3 sequences, around 42% of which show up once; 20% to 25% is in the top ten. This clonotype has more than one count but fewer than ten. V dropped 0 bases and J dropped 5 bases, with 14 bases sitting between them. The germline V gene encodes CDR1 LGHNA and CDR2 YNFKEQ. The CDR3 totals 15 residues.

The chain is built from TRBV4-2 and TRBJ2-7, with TRBD1 as a possible D gene (6 bases). The sequencing sample was made of blood. This receptor was taken from a human donor in good health. As DNA, the CDR3 is TGTGCCAGCAGCCAAGATAGAGGGGGTTTCAACGAGCAGTACTTC. Translation: CASSQDRGGFNEQYF.